This TCR beta chain was identified during a study of cytomegalovirus exposure and HLA in healthy donors. At the level of the study: HLA-typed donors were the source of approximately 80 million unique TCRs held in an early data release.

Study conclusions and caveats: TCR beta chains associated with HLA were, in a later analysis, more clonally expanded than equally common others. About 90% or about 30% of the time was how often most TCR beta V segments were productive, according to an earlier analysis. Later analysis reportedly placed an Asian-associated ancestry cluster below the roughly 690-donor mean in N-insertions.

Germline assignment: CDR1 LGHNA and CDR2 YSLEER. CDR3 length: 19 residues. The junction had 13 bases not matched to a gene; V was cut back by 0 bases and J by 4 bases. A word on this clone: The target antigen is unknown.

The PCR was carried out with 60 Vbeta primers and 13 Jbeta primers. Sequencing used immunoSEQ multiplex PCR; TCRdb keeps in-frame clones, though not all of them. The data contain 150,000 to 200,000 clones, roughly 80% of them singletons. The sample consisted of PBMCs. This chain connects TRBV4-3 to TRBJ1-3, with 9 nucleotides matching TRBD1. The sequence was collected from a woman aged 40 to 50 in good health and CMV-seropositive. The CDR3 is CASSQDLRITGGGGNTIYF. CDR3 coding DNA: TGCGCCAGCAGCCAAGATCTACGAATTACAGGGGGCGGGGGAAACACCATATATTTT.